Here is one T cell receptor (beta chain) with its context. Antigen specificity is unknown. This entry is derived from a study of CD8 T cells in Susac syndrome. The overall study: There were Susac syndrome patients who were therapy-naive at blood draw, others on corticosteroids, and others on intravenous immunoglobulin alone. Study-wide results and caveats: None of the CD4+ T cell repertoires in Susac syndrome showed clonal expansion.

Negative isolation yielded CD4+ and CD8+ T cells, and FACS enriched TEMRA cells. CDR3 length equals 14 residues. Germline CDR1 reads SGDLS; CDR2 reads YYNGEE. Between the trimmed V and J ends, which lost 0 bases and 0 bases, there was a span of 6 bases. RNA totalling 0.5 to 1 ug underwent reverse transcription with random hexamers. Amplification of TCR beta CDR3 was carried out by immunoSEQ multiplex PCR, which covered 54 Vbeta and 13 Jbeta segments. TCRdb re-analysed the immunoSEQ multiplex PCR reads in MiXCR, keeping a single row per CDR3 protein. The data show under 200,000 distinct CDR3 sequences, with under 95% seen just once and roughly 0.11% held by the top ten.

The clonotype originates from a human donor with Susac syndrome. This chain links TRBV9 with TRBJ1-1, with D unclear. The specimen sequenced was CD4+ T cells from PBMCs. The CDR3 DNA follows: TGTGCCAGCAGCGTAGAACCATTGAACACTGAAGCTTTCTTT. Protein: CASSVEPLNTEAFF.